The text below deals with one TCR beta chain. A multiplex PCR was run with 60 Vbeta primers and 13 Jbeta primers. Some clones are missing from TCRdb's copy, which holds only in-frame ones; the method was immunoSEQ multiplex PCR. The sample includes around 160,000 clones, about three quarters seen only once; the top ten take 3%. V trimming: 4 bases; J trimming: 4 bases; junction bases outside the gene matches: 12. The V gene's germline CDR1 is SGHTA and CDR2 FQGNSA. CDR3 length equals 17 residues. The sample is drawn from a study of cytomegalovirus exposure and HLA in healthy donors. Whole-study context: Earlier findings included some 100 million unique TCR beta sequences obtained from 150 million to 200 million T cells.

The V call is TRBV7-2, the J call TRBJ2-5; 10 bases line up with TRBD2. The specimen sequenced was PBMCs. This TCR came from a man aged 40-49 years in good health and CMV-seropositive. The CDR3 loop is CASSSELAGGGAETQYF. The CDR3 coding sequence is TGTGCCAGCAGCTCCGAATTAGCGGGAGGAGGGGCAGAGACCCAGTACTTC.